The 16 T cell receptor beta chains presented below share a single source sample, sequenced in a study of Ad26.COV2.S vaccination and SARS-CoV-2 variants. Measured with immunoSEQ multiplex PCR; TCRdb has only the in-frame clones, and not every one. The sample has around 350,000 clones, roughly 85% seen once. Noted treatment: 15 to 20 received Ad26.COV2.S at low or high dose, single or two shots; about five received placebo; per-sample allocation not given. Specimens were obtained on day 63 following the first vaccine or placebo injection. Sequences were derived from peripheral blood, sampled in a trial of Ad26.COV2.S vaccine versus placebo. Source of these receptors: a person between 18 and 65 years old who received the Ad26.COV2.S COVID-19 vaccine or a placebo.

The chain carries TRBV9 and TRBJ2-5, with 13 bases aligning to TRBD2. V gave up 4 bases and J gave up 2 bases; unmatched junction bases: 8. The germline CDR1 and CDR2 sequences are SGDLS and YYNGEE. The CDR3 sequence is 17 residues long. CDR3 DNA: TGTGCCAGCAGCACGAACCCGGGACTAGCGGGGCAAGAGACCCAGTACTTC. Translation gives CASSTNPGLAGQETQYF. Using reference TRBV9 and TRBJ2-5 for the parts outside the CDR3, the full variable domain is DSGVTQTPKHLITATGQRVTLRCSPRSGDLSVYWYQQSLDQGLQFLIQYYNGEERAKGNILERFSAQQFPDLHSELNLSSLELGDSALYFCASSTNPGLAGQETQYFGPGTRLLVL.

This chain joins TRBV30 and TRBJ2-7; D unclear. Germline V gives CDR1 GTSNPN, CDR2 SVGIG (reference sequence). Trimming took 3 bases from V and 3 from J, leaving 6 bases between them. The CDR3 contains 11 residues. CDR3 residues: CAWRDGYEQYF. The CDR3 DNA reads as TGTGCCTGGAGGGACGGCTACGAGCAGTACTTC.

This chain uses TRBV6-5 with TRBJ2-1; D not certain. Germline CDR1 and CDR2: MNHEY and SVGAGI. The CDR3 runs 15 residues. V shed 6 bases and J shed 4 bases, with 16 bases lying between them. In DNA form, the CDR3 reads TGTGCCAGCAGCCATCTAGGAGATAAGTACAATGAGCAGTTCTTC. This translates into CASSHLGDKYNEQFF.

The CDR3 DNA reads TGTGCCAGCAGCTTCGAACTAGGGGAAAAACTGTTTTTT. Translation gives CASSFELGEKLFF. The chain couples TRBV7-2 to TRBJ1-4; D unresolved. Trimming took 3 bases from V and 8 from J, leaving 10 bases between them. The length of the CDR3 is 13 residues. CDR1 is SGHTA and CDR2 is FQGNSA in the germline V gene.

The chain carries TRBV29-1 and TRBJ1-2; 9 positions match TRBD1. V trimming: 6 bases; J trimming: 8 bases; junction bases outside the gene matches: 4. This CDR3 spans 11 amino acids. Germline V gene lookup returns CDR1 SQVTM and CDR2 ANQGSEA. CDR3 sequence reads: CSVDRGSGYTF. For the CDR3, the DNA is TGCAGCGTCGACAGGGGGAGCGGCTACACCTTC.

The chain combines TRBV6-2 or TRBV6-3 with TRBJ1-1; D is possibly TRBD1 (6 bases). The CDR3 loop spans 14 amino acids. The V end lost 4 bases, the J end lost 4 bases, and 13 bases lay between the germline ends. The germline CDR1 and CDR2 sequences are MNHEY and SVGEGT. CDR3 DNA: TGTGCCAGCAGTTCGGGGCAGGGGCCCACTGAAGCTTTCTTT. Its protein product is CASSSGQGPTEAFF.

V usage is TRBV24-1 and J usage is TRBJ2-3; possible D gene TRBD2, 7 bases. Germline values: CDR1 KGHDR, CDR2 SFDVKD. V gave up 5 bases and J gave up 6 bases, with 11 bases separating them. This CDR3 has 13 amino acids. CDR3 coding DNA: TGTGCCACCAGTGTGGGCGGGGGCGATACGCAGTATTTT. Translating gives CATSVGGGDTQYF.

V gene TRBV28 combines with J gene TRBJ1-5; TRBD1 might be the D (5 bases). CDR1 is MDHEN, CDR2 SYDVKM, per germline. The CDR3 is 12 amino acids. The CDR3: CAGQTSNQPQHF. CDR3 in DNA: TGTGCAGGACAAACGAGCAATCAGCCCCAGCATTTT. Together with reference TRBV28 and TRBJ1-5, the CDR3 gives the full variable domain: DVKVTQSSRYLVKRTGEKVFLECVQDMDHENMFWYRQDPGLGLRLIYFSYDVKMKEKGDIPEGYSVSREKKERFSLILESASTNQTSMYLCAGQTSNQPQHFGDGTRLSIL.

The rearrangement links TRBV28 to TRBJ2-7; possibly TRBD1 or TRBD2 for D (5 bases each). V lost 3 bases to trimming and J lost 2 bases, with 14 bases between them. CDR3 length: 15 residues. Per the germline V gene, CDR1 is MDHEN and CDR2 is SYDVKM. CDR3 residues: CASSFGGRGAYEQYF. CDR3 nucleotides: TGTGCCAGCAGTTTCGGTGGGAGAGGGGCCTACGAGCAGTACTTC. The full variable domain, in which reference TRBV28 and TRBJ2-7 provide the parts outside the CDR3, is DVKVTQSSRYLVKRTGEKVFLECVQDMDHENMFWYRQDPGLGLRLIYFSYDVKMKEKGDIPEGYSVSREKKERFSLILESASTNQTSMYLCASSFGGRGAYEQYFGPGTRLTVT.

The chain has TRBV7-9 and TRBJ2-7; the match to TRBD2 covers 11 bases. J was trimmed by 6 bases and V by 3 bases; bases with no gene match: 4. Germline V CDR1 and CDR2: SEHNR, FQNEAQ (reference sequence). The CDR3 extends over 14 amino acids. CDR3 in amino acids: CASSFLAGGLEQYF. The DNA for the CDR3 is TGTGCCAGCAGCTTTTTAGCGGGGGGGCTCGAGCAGTACTTC.

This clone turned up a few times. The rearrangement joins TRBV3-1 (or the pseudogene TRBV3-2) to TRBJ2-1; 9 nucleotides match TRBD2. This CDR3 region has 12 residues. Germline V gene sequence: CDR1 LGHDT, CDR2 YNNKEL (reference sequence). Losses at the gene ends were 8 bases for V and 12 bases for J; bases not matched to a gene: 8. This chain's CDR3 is CASARQREAQFF. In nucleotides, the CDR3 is TGTGCCAGCGCACGGCAGCGGGAGGCGCAGTTCTTC.

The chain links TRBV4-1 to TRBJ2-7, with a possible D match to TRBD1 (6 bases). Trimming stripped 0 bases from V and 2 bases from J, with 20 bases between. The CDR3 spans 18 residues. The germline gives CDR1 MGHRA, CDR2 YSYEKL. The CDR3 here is CASSQDGARQGYPYEQYF. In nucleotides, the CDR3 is TGCGCCAGCAGCCAAGACGGGGCGCGGCAGGGGTATCCCTACGAGCAGTACTTC.

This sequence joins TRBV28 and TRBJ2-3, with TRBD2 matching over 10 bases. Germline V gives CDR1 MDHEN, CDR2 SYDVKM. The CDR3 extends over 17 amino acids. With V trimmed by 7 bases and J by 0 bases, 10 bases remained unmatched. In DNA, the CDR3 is TGTGCCAGCATGGAGGTCCGGACTAGCGGCAGCACAGATACGCAGTATTTT. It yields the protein CASMEVRTSGSTDTQYF. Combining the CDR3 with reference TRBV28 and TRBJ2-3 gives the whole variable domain DVKVTQSSRYLVKRTGEKVFLECVQDMDHENMFWYRQDPGLGLRLIYFSYDVKMKEKGDIPEGYSVSREKKERFSLILESASTNQTSMYLCASMEVRTSGSTDTQYFGPGTRLTVL.

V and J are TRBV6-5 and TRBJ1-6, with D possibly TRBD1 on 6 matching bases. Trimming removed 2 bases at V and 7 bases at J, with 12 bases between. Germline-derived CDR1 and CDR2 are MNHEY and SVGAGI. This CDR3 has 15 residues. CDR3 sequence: CASSYEGGANSPLHF. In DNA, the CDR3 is TGTGCCAGCAGTTACGAGGGGGGAGCCAATTCACCCCTCCACTTT.

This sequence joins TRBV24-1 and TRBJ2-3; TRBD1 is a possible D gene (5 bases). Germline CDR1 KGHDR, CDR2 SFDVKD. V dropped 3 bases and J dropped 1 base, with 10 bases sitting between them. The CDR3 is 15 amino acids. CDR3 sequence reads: CATSDAGQGTDTQYF. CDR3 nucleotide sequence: TGTGCCACCAGTGATGCAGGACAAGGCACAGATACGCAGTATTTT.

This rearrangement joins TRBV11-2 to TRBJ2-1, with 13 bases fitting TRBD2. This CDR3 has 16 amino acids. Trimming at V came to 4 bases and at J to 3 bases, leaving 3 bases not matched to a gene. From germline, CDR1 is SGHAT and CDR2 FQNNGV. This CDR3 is CASSSLAGGNYNEQFF. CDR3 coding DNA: TGTGCCAGCAGCTCACTAGCGGGGGGGAACTACAATGAGCAGTTCTTC.